These T cell receptor beta chains were read from a single sample in a study of CD8 T cells in ankylosing spondylitis. MiXCR, applied by TCRdb to the 5' RACE reads, yields one record per CDR3 protein. This table holds fewer than 550,000 distinct CDR3 sequences, under 5.5% found once. The sequencing sample was made of blood, either unsorted or a sorted T cell fraction (not recorded which). These receptors came from a male donor with ankylosing spondylitis. CDR3s include the opening cysteine and the closing phenylalanine or tryptophan. Fields, in order: CDR3 protein, CDR3 DNA, J gene, clone size, V gene, D gene. The D gene is left open where the match is weak. Size values are once, few and many counts, or a class for expanded clones, and some rows have none.

cdr3_aa: CATSRRLQGSDEQFF
cdr3_nt: TGTGCCACCAGCAGAAGGTTGCAGGGGTCAGATGAGCAGTTCTTC
j_call: TRBJ2-1
clone_size: many
v_call: TRBV15
d_call: NA

cdr3_aa: CASTRGRWDEQFF
cdr3_nt: TGTGCCAGCACCAGGGGGCGGTGGGATGAGCAGTTCTTC
j_call: TRBJ2-1
clone_size: many
v_call: TRBV7-9
d_call: TRBD1

cdr3_aa: CASARAGVPNEQFF
cdr3_nt: TGTGCTAGTGCGAGAGCGGGAGTACCAAATGAGCAGTTCTTC
j_call: TRBJ2-1
clone_size: many
v_call: TRBV12-5
d_call: TRBD2

cdr3_aa: CASSHKTGLDSPLHF
cdr3_nt: TGCGCCAGCAGTCACAAGACGGGATTAGATTCACCCCTCCACTTT
j_call: TRBJ1-6
clone_size: many
v_call: TRBV5-1
d_call: NA

cdr3_aa: CASSPTRTAYEQYF
cdr3_nt: TGTGCCAGCAGCCCGACAAGGACCGCCTACGAGCAGTACTTC
j_call: TRBJ2-7
clone_size: NA
v_call: TRBV13
d_call: NA

cdr3_aa: CASSSDGTSGGADNEQFF
cdr3_nt: TGTGCCAGCAGCTCCGACGGGACTAGCGGGGGGGCCGACAATGAGCAGTTCTTC
j_call: TRBJ2-1
clone_size: few
v_call: TRBV7-3
d_call: TRBD2

cdr3_aa: CASSSAGGDNEQFF
cdr3_nt: TGCGCCAGCAGCAGCGCGGGGGGGGACAATGAGCAGTTCTTC
j_call: TRBJ2-1
clone_size: NA
v_call: TRBV5-1
d_call: TRBD2

cdr3_aa: CASSPTSMSEAFF
cdr3_nt: TGTGCCAGCAGCCCGACATCGATGAGTGAAGCTTTCTTT
j_call: TRBJ1-1
clone_size: many
v_call: TRBV7-9
d_call: NA

cdr3_aa: CSVEQGYGHNEQFF
cdr3_nt: TGCAGCGTTGAGCAGGGATACGGGCACAATGAGCAGTTCTTC
j_call: TRBJ2-1
clone_size: many
v_call: TRBV29-1
d_call: NA

cdr3_aa: CASSEGMQEYSPLHF
cdr3_nt: TGCGCCAGCTCTGAAGGGATGCAGGAGTACTCACCCCTCCACTTT
j_call: TRBJ1-6
clone_size: many
v_call: TRBV5-1
d_call: NA

cdr3_aa: CASSLAGGKNQPQHF
cdr3_nt: TGTGCCAGCAGCTTAGCGGGGGGGAAGAATCAGCCCCAGCATTTT
j_call: TRBJ1-5
clone_size: many
v_call: TRBV7-2
d_call: NA

cdr3_aa: CSAPGVSGRAITYNEQFF
cdr3_nt: TGCAGTGCCCCGGGAGTTAGCGGGAGGGCCATCACCTACAATGAGCAGTTCTTC
j_call: TRBJ2-1
clone_size: NA
v_call: TRBV20-1
d_call: TRBD2

cdr3_aa: CSAGRLGSSRNQPQHF
cdr3_nt: TGCAGTGCGGGCAGACTTGGGTCTTCTCGCAATCAGCCCCAGCATTTT
j_call: TRBJ1-5
clone_size: many
v_call: TRBV20-1
d_call: NA

cdr3_aa: CASSPIGTGNIQYF
cdr3_nt: TGTGCCAGCAGTCCCATCGGGACGGGAAACATTCAGTACTTC
j_call: TRBJ2-4
clone_size: NA
v_call: TRBV12-3/TRBV12-4
d_call: NA

cdr3_aa: CSATGTFQETQYF
cdr3_nt: TGCAGTGCTACGGGGACATTCCAAGAGACCCAGTACTTC
j_call: TRBJ2-5
clone_size: many
v_call: TRBV20-1
d_call: NA

cdr3_aa: CASSLAQETSVSYEQYF
cdr3_nt: TGCGCCAGCAGCTTGGCACAGGAGACTAGCGTCTCCTACGAGCAGTACTTC
j_call: TRBJ2-7
clone_size: many
v_call: TRBV5-1
d_call: TRBD2

cdr3_aa: CASSPPGSPRQFF
cdr3_nt: TGTGCCAGCTCACCACCCGGGTCTCCTCGGCAGTTCTTC
j_call: TRBJ2-1
clone_size: many
v_call: TRBV18
d_call: NA

cdr3_aa: CASSPQREGRSYEQYF
cdr3_nt: TGTGCCAGCAGTCCTCAGCGGGAGGGACGTTCCTACGAGCAGTACTTC
j_call: TRBJ2-7
clone_size: many
v_call: TRBV28
d_call: TRBD2